The entry below describes one T cell receptor (beta chain). The data derive from a study of technical replicates of blood from a handful of donors. Measured with immunoSEQ multiplex PCR; TCRdb has only the in-frame clones, and not every one. The sample lists about 67,000 clones; about 97% were seen once. Germline loops: CDR1 SQVTM, CDR2 ANQGSEA. The CDR3 loop spans 13 amino acids. V lost 4 bases to trimming and J lost 5 bases, with 13 bases between them. The sample consisted of T cells isolated from PBMCs. The rearrangement uses TRBV29-1 and TRBJ2-3; the D is unclear. This TCR derives from a human donor in good health. The CDR3 sequence is CSVAFSSGDTQYF. In DNA, the CDR3 is TGCAGCGTTGCCTTTTCGTCGGGAGATACGCAGTATTTT.